This T cell receptor beta chain was recovered during a study of T cell repertoires in cytomegalovirus infection. Turning to the study itself: Both a matching HLA type and CMV infection were indicated by public TCR beta signatures. Study-level findings and limits: What dominated the ex vivo response were HLA-C-restricted CMV-specific TCR beta clonotypes.

TCRdb reanalysed the reads using MiXCR and keeps one entry per CDR3 protein. The repertoire includes some 110,000 distinct CDR3 sequences, around 10% of them detected once, and over 25% sits in the top ten. The CDR3 contains 14 residues. Germline CDR1 SGHNT, CDR2 YYREEE (reference sequence). V gave up 1 base and J gave up 1 base, with 8 bases separating them. In its sample, this clonotype was seen a few times. Its antigen is as yet unknown. Sequences were obtained from PBMCs, sequenced either directly or after in vitro stimulation (not recorded which). The origin of this receptor is a human donor in good health (CMV status not recorded). Some clones in this sample may be carry-over from other donors' samples. The chain joins TRBV5-4 to TRBJ2-5; D gene uncertain. The CDR3 DNA follows: TGTGCCAGCAGCTTGTACTCAGCCCAAGAGACCCAGTACTTC. Protein product: CASSLYSAQETQYF.